A single sample is the source of the 7 T cell receptor beta chains below, sequenced in a study of human CD8 memory T cell subsets. Construction of TCR beta libraries was accomplished by means of UMI-labeled 5' RACE. TCRdb reprocessed the 5' RACE reads and keeps a single row for each CDR3 protein, giving no DNA. The sample totals several thousand distinct CDR3 sequences. Sequenced material: CD8+ stem-like memory T cells (TSCM and TCM) sorted from PBMCs. Indicated subset: stem-like memory CD8 T cells (TSTEM), CCR7+ PD-1- TIGIT-. These receptors were collected from a human donor in good health.

The rearrangement joins TRBV30 to TRBJ2-7; the D call of TRBD1 rests on TCRdb alone, since no DNA is present to check it. The CDR3 length is 14 residues. Germline CDR1 and CDR2: GTSNPN and SVGIG (reference sequence). Here the CDR3 reads CAWGAGGRMNEQYF.

Measured by frequency, this clonotype is medium-sized. V is TRBV11-3 and J is TRBJ1-1. Per the germline V gene, CDR1 is SGHNT and CDR2 is YENEEA. The CDR3 extends over 13 amino acids. The CDR3 spells CASSLSLNTEAFF.

V is TRBV7-2 and J is TRBJ2-7; the D call of TRBD2 rests on TCRdb alone, since no DNA is present to check it. The CDR3 has 14 amino acids. CDR1 is SGHTA and CDR2 is FQGNSA in the germline V gene. This chain's CDR3 is CASSFSGGPDEQYF.

The chain combines TRBV27 with TRBJ2-7. The CDR3 totals 13 residues. Germline V CDR1 and CDR2: MNHEY, SMNVEV (reference sequence). The CDR3 loop is CASSFVGDYEQYF.

This chain joins TRBV30 and TRBJ1-1. The CDR3 has 15 amino acids. Germline V gene data show CDR1 as GTSNPN and CDR2 as SVGIG (reference sequence). This CDR3 reads CAWRLKGGSGTEAFF.

This clonotype ranks as medium-sized in terms of frequency. The chain couples TRBV6-5 to TRBJ2-2; TCRdb names TRBD2, which stays unverified in the absence of DNA. Germline V gene sequence: CDR1 MNHEY, CDR2 SVGAGI. The CDR3 sequence is 16 residues long. The CDR3: CASSYGRGVVSGELFF.

The CDR3 protein is CASSHERTEAFF. The rearrangement joins TRBV3-1 to TRBJ1-1. CDR1 and CDR2 (germline): LGHDT, YNNKEL (reference sequence). This CDR3 has 12 amino acids.